This TCR beta chain was obtained from a study of vaccination effects on CD4 cells after COVID-19. Prior to sequencing, the ViraFEST assay stimulated PBMC with viral peptide pools, which expanded the antigen-specific CD4+ T cells. Upon completion of about 10 days in culture, CD4+ T cells were isolated. Everyone in the study got two shots of either the BNT162b2 or mRNA-1273 vaccine. With respect to this clone: Antigen unknown.

This table comes from immunoSEQ multiplex PCR, and its TCRdb copy is limited to in-frame clones, with some not included. The table has 75,000 or so clones, around 77% seen once; the top ten hold more than 1%. The sequencing used CD4+ T cells from PBMCs cultured with HCoV-OC43 spike peptides, collected after COVID-19 vaccination. As for subset: HCoV-OC43 spike overlapping peptide pool stimulation. The TCR was taken from a human donor who received a COVID-19 vaccine.

Here the CDR3 reads CASSVYTGGSDTEAFF. CDR3 bases: TGTGCCAGTAGTGTTTATACAGGGGGCAGTGACACTGAAGCTTTCTTT. This chain joins TRBV19 and TRBJ1-1; 9 nucleotides agree with TRBD1. The CDR3 runs 16 residues. The V gene end was trimmed by 5 bases and the J gene end by 3 bases; junction bases not matched to a gene: 10. Germline V lookup: CDR1 LNHDA, CDR2 SQIVND (reference sequence). The full variable domain, its missing parts supplied by reference TRBV19 and TRBJ1-1, is DGGITQSPKYLFRKEGQNVTLSCEQNLNHDAMYWYRQDPGQGLRLIYYSQIVNDFQKGDIAEGYSVSREKKESFPLTVTSAQKNPTAFYLCASSVYTGGSDTEAFFGQGTRLTVV.